Following are 5 T cell receptor beta chains from one sample sequenced in a study of blood T cell repertoires in COVID-19. Sequencing was performed with immunoSEQ multiplex PCR; in TCRdb, only in-frame clones are kept and a portion is missing. Found here are about 200,000 clones, about four fifths of them singletons; the top ten hold 2.5%. Sequenced input: peripheral blood. The receptors here all came from a middle-aged woman with active or convalescent COVID-19.

V is TRBV14 and J is TRBJ1-1, with no clear D. Germline CDR1 SGHDN, CDR2 FVKESK. This CDR3 has 16 residues. V was shortened by 4 bases and J by 2 bases, with 17 bases between the two germline ends. DNA for the CDR3: TGTGCCAGCAGCCCGCCCCTGCGGGCAACAAACACTGAAGCTTTCTTT. Protein: CASSPPLRATNTEAFF.

J is TRBJ1-5 and V is TRBV5-6; 10 bases are a match to TRBD1. Per the germline V gene, CDR1 is SGHDT and CDR2 is YYEEEE. The CDR3 runs 17 residues. Trimming removed 0 bases from V and 4 bases from J; junction bases left unmatched: 7. CDR3 nucleotides: TGTGCCAGCAGCTTGGGACAGGGGGCGAGGAAGAATCAGCCCCAGCATTTT. Protein sequence: CASSLGQGARKNQPQHF.

V and J are TRBV19 and TRBJ1-6, with 7 bases aligning to TRBD1. Per germline, CDR1 LNHDA and CDR2 SQIVND (reference sequence). V shed 3 bases, J shed 8 bases, and the junction held 19 bases outside the gene matches. The CDR3 contains 19 residues. Here the CDR3 DNA reads TGTGCCAGTAGTATCTTAGGGATTAACAGGGGTTTGTTTGATTCACCCCTCCACTTT. Translating it yields CASSILGINRGLFDSPLHF.

The chain combines TRBV12-3 or TRBV12-4 with TRBJ1-2; D is ambiguous. The V and J ends lost 6 bases and 2 bases respectively, with 10 bases between them. CDR3 length: 13 amino acids. The CDR3 reads CASSFDTNYGYTF. For the CDR3, the DNA is TGTGCCAGCAGCTTTGACACCAACTATGGCTACACCTTC.

The chain joins TRBV5-1 to TRBJ2-3, with TRBD2 matching over 8 bases. V was pared by 5 bases and J by 4 bases, with 9 bases of the junction left unmatched. Germline loops: CDR1 SGHRS, CDR2 YFSETQ. The length of the CDR3 is 15 residues. The CDR3 spells CASRTRAGDADTQYF. As DNA, the CDR3 is TGCGCCAGCAGGACTAGAGCGGGAGATGCAGATACGCAGTATTTT.